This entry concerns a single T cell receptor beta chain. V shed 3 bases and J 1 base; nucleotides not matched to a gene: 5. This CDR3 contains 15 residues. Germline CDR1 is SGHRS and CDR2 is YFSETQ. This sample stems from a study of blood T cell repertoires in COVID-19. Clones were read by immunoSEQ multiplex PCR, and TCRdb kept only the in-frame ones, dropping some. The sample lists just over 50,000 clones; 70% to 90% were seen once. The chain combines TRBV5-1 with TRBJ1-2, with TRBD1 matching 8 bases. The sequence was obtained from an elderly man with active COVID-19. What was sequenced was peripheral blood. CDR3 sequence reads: CASSSTGDSNYGYTF. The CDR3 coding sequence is TGCGCCAGCAGCTCGACAGGGGACAGTAACTATGGCTACACCTTC. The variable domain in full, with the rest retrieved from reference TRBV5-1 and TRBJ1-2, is KAGVTQTPRYLIKTRGQQVTLSCSPISGHRSVSWYQQTPGQGLQFLFEYFSETQRNKGNFPGRFSGRQFSNSRSEMNVSTLELGDSALYLCASSSTGDSNYGYTFGSGTRLTVV.